This passage covers 24 T cell receptor beta chains from one sample sequenced in a study of identifying expanded T cells in peripheral blood. Sequenced by immunoSEQ multiplex PCR; TCRdb stores in-frame clones only, minus some. In the table there are 130,000 or so clones, approximately 84% of which are singletons. Material for sequencing was blood. These receptors all come from a person aged 18-70 years in good health.

The chain uses TRBV7-9 and TRBJ1-2, with unresolved D. V lost 4 bases to trimming and J lost 8 bases, with 14 bases between them. This CDR3 spans 13 amino acids. Germline V gene data show CDR1 as SEHNR and CDR2 as FQNEAQ (reference sequence). CDR3: CASSSLAEGGYTF. The DNA of the CDR3 is TGTGCCAGCAGCTCCCTTGCGGAGGGAGGCTACACCTTC.

The chain employs TRBV4-3 and TRBJ1-1; unclear D gene. Trimming stripped 0 bases from V and 6 bases from J, with 17 bases between. CDR3 length: 16 amino acids. The germline V gene encodes CDR1 LGHNA and CDR2 YSLEER. Written as DNA, the CDR3 is TGCGCCAGCAGCCAAGATTGGCGGATCTTTTGGTCTGAAGCTTTCTTT. Amino acid sequence: CASSQDWRIFWSEAFF.

DNA of the CDR3: TGTGCCAGCAGCTTAGGCAGCAGATACAATTCACCCCTCCACTTT. It codes for CASSLGSRYNSPLHF. The V and J genes are TRBV11-2 and TRBJ1-6; D unresolved. With 1 base removed from V and 7 bases from J, the gap between germline ends came to 11 bases. Germline V gene data show CDR1 as SGHAT and CDR2 as FQNNGV. The CDR3 loop spans 15 amino acids. The variable domain in full, completed from reference TRBV11-2 and TRBJ1-6, reads EAGVAQSPRYKIIEKRQSVAFWCNPISGHATLYWYQQILGQGPKLLIQFQNNGVVDDSQLPKDRFSAERLKGVDSTLKIQPAKLEDSAVYLCASSLGSRYNSPLHFGNGTRLTVT.

V usage is TRBV2 and J usage is TRBJ1-2; TRBD1 agrees at 8 bases. The CDR3 sequence is 15 residues long. Germline CDR1 is SNHLY and CDR2 is FYNNEI. Losses at the gene ends were 7 bases for V and 4 bases for J; bases not matched to a gene: 11. The CDR3 DNA reads as TGTGCCAGCAAGACAGGGGCAGGGAACACCTATGGCTACACCTTC. Protein sequence: CASKTGAGNTYGYTF. The complete variable domain, with remaining parts taken from reference TRBV2 and TRBJ1-2, reads EPEVTQTPSHQVTQMGQEVILRCVPISNHLYFYWYRQILGQKVEFLVSFYNNEISEKSEIFDDQFSVERPDGSNFTLKIRSTKLEDSAMYFCASKTGAGNTYGYTFGSGTRLTVV.

The chain links TRBV29-1 to TRBJ2-1; D is unresolved. This CDR3 has 10 residues. Trimming left V 6 bases short and J 5 bases short, with 5 bases between. Germline CDR1 SQVTM, CDR2 ANQGSEA. CDR3 sequence (DNA): TGCAGCGTAGCCGACAATGAGCAGTTCTTC. Translated: CSVADNEQFF.

In DNA form, the CDR3 reads TGTGCCACAAGACAGGGGGTAATCGTTTCCTACGAGCAGTACTTC. This gives the protein CATRQGVIVSYEQYF. The chain couples TRBV6-1 to TRBJ2-7, with TRBD1 identical over 9 bases. Germline trimming cut 10 bases from V and 1 base from J; bases unmatched to any gene: 11. The CDR3 length is 15 residues. The germline V gene has CDR1 MNHNS and CDR2 SASEGT.

The V call is TRBV4-3, the J call TRBJ1-1, with TRBD1 matching 8 bases. CDR1 is LGHNA and CDR2 is YSLEER in the germline V gene. V trimming: 1 base; J trimming: 1 base; junction bases outside the gene matches: 11. CDR3 length: 18 amino acids. CDR3 sequence reads: CASSQAALTGAGNTEAFF. CDR3 nucleotides: TGCGCCAGCAGCCAAGCGGCGCTGACAGGGGCCGGGAACACTGAAGCTTTCTTT.

The CDR3 sequence: CAISAPGLAGELFF. The CDR3 DNA reads TGTGCCATCAGTGCTCCGGGGCTGGCCGGGGAGCTGTTTTTT. V and J are TRBV10-3 and TRBJ2-2; perhaps D is TRBD1 or TRBD2 (5 bases each). There are 14 residues in the CDR3. CDR1 is ENHRY, CDR2 SYGVKD, per germline. Deletions cut 4 bases from V and 6 bases from J, with 12 bases between.

This chain connects TRBV6-1 to TRBJ2-7; perhaps TRBD2 as D (5 bases). The CDR3 length is 12 residues. The V gene's germline CDR1 is MNHNS and CDR2 SASEGT. Between the trimmed V and J ends, which lost 3 bases and 5 bases, there was a span of 8 bases. This CDR3 reads CASSDWTDEQYF. The CDR3 nucleotides are TGTGCCAGCAGTGATTGGACTGACGAGCAGTACTTC.

The chain carries TRBV5-6 and TRBJ2-1; the D is unclear. V lost 0 bases, J lost 1 base, and 8 bases lay in between. CDR3 length: 15 amino acids. Germline assignment: CDR1 SGHDT and CDR2 YYEEEE. CDR3 sequence (DNA): TGTGCCAGCAGCTTGGTACAAGGGTCCTACAATGAGCAGTTCTTC. Protein sequence: CASSLVQGSYNEQFF.

The rearrangement joins TRBV6-6 to TRBJ1-1; D unresolved. Germline assignment: CDR1 MNHNY and CDR2 SVGAGI (reference sequence). V was shortened by 7 bases and J by 7 bases, with 13 bases between the two germline ends. The CDR3 loop spans 12 amino acids. The CDR3 DNA is TGTGCCAGCACCTCCGCGAGCCGTGAAGCTTTCTTT. The encoded protein is CASTSASREAFF.

This chain joins TRBV6-6 and TRBJ2-3; TRBD2 matches at 7 bases. The V gene end was trimmed by 6 bases and the J gene end by 0 bases; junction bases not matched to a gene: 3. The CDR3 loop spans 14 amino acids. CDR1 is MNHNY, CDR2 SVGAGI, per germline (reference sequence). The DNA of the CDR3 is TGTGCCAGCAGCCGAGCGGGGAGCACAGATACGCAGTATTTT. It encodes CASSRAGSTDTQYF.

V is TRBV7-2 and J is TRBJ1-5; unclear D gene. The V and J ends lost 5 bases and 5 bases respectively, with 7 bases between them. This CDR3 spans 12 amino acids. Germline V gene sequence: CDR1 SGHTA, CDR2 FQGNSA. The CDR3 here is CASSDGYQPQHF. The CDR3 DNA is TGTGCCAGCAGCGATGGGTATCAGCCCCAGCATTTT.

The rearrangement joins TRBV6-5 to TRBJ1-1; D is ambiguous. CDR1 and CDR2 from the germline V gene are MNHEY and SVGAGI. The CDR3 length is 14 residues. Trimming removed 6 bases from V and 6 bases from J, with 17 bases in between. For the CDR3, the DNA is TGTGCCAGCAGGATCGGGAAGAGGGTCGCTGAAGCTTTCTTT. Protein: CASRIGKRVAEAFF.

The V and J genes are TRBV5-1 and TRBJ2-1; D remains ambiguous. Per the germline V gene, CDR1 is SGHRS and CDR2 is YFSETQ. Trimming removed 0 bases at V and 2 bases at J, with 9 bases between. This CDR3 has 15 amino acids. The chain's CDR3 is CASSLETWTYNEQFF. Written as DNA, the CDR3 is TGCGCCAGCAGCTTGGAAACGTGGACCTACAATGAGCAGTTCTTC.

The count of this clone is one. V gene TRBV10-2 combines with J gene TRBJ2-7; 8 bases map to TRBD2. V trimming: 3 bases; J trimming: 5 bases; junction bases outside the gene matches: 6. The CDR3 has 14 amino acids. From germline, CDR1 is WSHSY and CDR2 SAAADI. In nucleotides, the CDR3 is TGCGCCAGCAGTGAATCGGGGGGGCGGAACGAGCAGTACTTC. Protein product: CASSESGGRNEQYF.

This clone was picked up one time. The chain links TRBV2 to TRBJ1-1; D might be TRBD1 (5 bases). V lost 5 bases, J lost 4 bases, and 11 bases lay in between. The length of the CDR3 is 13 residues. Germline lookup yields CDR1 SNHLY and CDR2 FYNNEI. CDR3 loop: CASSPGDGTEAFF. CDR3 sequence (DNA): TGTGCCAGCAGTCCGGGGGATGGCACTGAAGCTTTCTTT. Full variable domain (rest looked up from reference TRBV2 and TRBJ1-1): EPEVTQTPSHQVTQMGQEVILRCVPISNHLYFYWYRQILGQKVEFLVSFYNNEISEKSEIFDDQFSVERPDGSNFTLKIRSTKLEDSAMYFCASSPGDGTEAFFGQGTRLTVV.

V gene TRBV15 combines with J gene TRBJ1-5; D may be TRBD1 (6 bases). The length of the CDR3 is 12 residues. The V gene lost 7 bases and the J gene lost 7 bases, with 11 bases spanning the gap. The germline V gene has CDR1 LNHNV and CDR2 YYDKDF (reference sequence). CDR3 nucleotides: TGTGCCACCACCACAGGGCGGCAGCCCCAGCATTTT. Its protein product is CATTTGRQPQHF.

The count of this clone is one. The chain links TRBV19 to TRBJ1-1; D perhaps matches TRBD1 (5 bases). CDR3 length: 13 amino acids. CDR1 and CDR2 (germline): LNHDA, SQIVND (reference sequence). V gave up 7 bases and J gave up 5 bases, with 14 bases separating them. The CDR3 coding sequence is TGTGCCAGTACCTTTCTTGGGGCGACTGAAGCTTTCTTT. It specifies CASTFLGATEAFF.

This chain joins TRBV4-1 and TRBJ2-1; D gene uncertain. Trimming shortened V by 1 base and J by 6 bases, and 1 base separated the two germline ends. The CDR3 has 11 amino acids. Germline V gives CDR1 MGHRA, CDR2 YSYEKL. The CDR3 spells CASSQANEQFF. In nucleotides, the CDR3 is TGCGCCAGCAGCCAAGCCAATGAGCAGTTCTTC.

The chain recombines TRBV7-9 with TRBJ2-7; D possibly corresponds to TRBD2 (6 bases). CDR3 size: 15 residues. Trimming pared 1 base from V and 2 bases from J, leaving 12 bases between. In germline, CDR1 is SEHNR, CDR2 FQNEAQ (reference sequence). CDR3 protein: CASSLDGREAYEQYF. The CDR3 nucleotides are TGTGCCAGCAGCTTAGACGGCAGGGAGGCCTACGAGCAGTACTTC. Full variable domain (missing parts from reference TRBV7-9 and TRBJ2-7): DTGVSQNPRHKITKRGQNVTFRCDPISEHNRLYWYRQTLGQGPEFLTYFQNEAQLEKSRLLSDRFSAERPKGSFSTLEIQRTEQGDSAMYLCASSLDGREAYEQYFGPGTRLTVT.

This chain links TRBV30 with TRBJ2-3; a possible D gene is TRBD2 (7 bases). This CDR3 contains 12 residues. The V and J ends lost 5 bases and 6 bases respectively, with 12 bases between them. Germline V gene sequence: CDR1 GTSNPN, CDR2 SVGIG (reference sequence). The chain's CDR3 is CAWCKGGDTQYF. The DNA of the CDR3 is TGTGCCTGGTGCAAGGGGGGGGATACGCAGTATTTT.

The CDR3 nucleotides are TGTGCCAGCAGGAGGAGAAGCACAGATACGCAGTATTTT. It translates to CASRRRSTDTQYF. This chain links TRBV6-1 with TRBJ2-3, with D hard to call. V lost 6 bases to trimming and J lost 0 bases, with 7 bases between them. This CDR3 has 13 residues. Germline V CDR1 and CDR2: MNHNS, SASEGT.

The V gene is TRBV7-2, the J gene TRBJ2-1; TRBD1 might be the D (6 bases). This CDR3 has 15 residues. V was shortened by 1 base and J by 6 bases, with 13 bases between the two germline ends. Germline V gene data show CDR1 as SGHTA and CDR2 as FQGNSA. The CDR3 DNA follows: TGTGCCAGCAGCTTAGTGTTTGCAGGGGTCAATGAGCAGTTCTTC. This codes for CASSLVFAGVNEQFF.